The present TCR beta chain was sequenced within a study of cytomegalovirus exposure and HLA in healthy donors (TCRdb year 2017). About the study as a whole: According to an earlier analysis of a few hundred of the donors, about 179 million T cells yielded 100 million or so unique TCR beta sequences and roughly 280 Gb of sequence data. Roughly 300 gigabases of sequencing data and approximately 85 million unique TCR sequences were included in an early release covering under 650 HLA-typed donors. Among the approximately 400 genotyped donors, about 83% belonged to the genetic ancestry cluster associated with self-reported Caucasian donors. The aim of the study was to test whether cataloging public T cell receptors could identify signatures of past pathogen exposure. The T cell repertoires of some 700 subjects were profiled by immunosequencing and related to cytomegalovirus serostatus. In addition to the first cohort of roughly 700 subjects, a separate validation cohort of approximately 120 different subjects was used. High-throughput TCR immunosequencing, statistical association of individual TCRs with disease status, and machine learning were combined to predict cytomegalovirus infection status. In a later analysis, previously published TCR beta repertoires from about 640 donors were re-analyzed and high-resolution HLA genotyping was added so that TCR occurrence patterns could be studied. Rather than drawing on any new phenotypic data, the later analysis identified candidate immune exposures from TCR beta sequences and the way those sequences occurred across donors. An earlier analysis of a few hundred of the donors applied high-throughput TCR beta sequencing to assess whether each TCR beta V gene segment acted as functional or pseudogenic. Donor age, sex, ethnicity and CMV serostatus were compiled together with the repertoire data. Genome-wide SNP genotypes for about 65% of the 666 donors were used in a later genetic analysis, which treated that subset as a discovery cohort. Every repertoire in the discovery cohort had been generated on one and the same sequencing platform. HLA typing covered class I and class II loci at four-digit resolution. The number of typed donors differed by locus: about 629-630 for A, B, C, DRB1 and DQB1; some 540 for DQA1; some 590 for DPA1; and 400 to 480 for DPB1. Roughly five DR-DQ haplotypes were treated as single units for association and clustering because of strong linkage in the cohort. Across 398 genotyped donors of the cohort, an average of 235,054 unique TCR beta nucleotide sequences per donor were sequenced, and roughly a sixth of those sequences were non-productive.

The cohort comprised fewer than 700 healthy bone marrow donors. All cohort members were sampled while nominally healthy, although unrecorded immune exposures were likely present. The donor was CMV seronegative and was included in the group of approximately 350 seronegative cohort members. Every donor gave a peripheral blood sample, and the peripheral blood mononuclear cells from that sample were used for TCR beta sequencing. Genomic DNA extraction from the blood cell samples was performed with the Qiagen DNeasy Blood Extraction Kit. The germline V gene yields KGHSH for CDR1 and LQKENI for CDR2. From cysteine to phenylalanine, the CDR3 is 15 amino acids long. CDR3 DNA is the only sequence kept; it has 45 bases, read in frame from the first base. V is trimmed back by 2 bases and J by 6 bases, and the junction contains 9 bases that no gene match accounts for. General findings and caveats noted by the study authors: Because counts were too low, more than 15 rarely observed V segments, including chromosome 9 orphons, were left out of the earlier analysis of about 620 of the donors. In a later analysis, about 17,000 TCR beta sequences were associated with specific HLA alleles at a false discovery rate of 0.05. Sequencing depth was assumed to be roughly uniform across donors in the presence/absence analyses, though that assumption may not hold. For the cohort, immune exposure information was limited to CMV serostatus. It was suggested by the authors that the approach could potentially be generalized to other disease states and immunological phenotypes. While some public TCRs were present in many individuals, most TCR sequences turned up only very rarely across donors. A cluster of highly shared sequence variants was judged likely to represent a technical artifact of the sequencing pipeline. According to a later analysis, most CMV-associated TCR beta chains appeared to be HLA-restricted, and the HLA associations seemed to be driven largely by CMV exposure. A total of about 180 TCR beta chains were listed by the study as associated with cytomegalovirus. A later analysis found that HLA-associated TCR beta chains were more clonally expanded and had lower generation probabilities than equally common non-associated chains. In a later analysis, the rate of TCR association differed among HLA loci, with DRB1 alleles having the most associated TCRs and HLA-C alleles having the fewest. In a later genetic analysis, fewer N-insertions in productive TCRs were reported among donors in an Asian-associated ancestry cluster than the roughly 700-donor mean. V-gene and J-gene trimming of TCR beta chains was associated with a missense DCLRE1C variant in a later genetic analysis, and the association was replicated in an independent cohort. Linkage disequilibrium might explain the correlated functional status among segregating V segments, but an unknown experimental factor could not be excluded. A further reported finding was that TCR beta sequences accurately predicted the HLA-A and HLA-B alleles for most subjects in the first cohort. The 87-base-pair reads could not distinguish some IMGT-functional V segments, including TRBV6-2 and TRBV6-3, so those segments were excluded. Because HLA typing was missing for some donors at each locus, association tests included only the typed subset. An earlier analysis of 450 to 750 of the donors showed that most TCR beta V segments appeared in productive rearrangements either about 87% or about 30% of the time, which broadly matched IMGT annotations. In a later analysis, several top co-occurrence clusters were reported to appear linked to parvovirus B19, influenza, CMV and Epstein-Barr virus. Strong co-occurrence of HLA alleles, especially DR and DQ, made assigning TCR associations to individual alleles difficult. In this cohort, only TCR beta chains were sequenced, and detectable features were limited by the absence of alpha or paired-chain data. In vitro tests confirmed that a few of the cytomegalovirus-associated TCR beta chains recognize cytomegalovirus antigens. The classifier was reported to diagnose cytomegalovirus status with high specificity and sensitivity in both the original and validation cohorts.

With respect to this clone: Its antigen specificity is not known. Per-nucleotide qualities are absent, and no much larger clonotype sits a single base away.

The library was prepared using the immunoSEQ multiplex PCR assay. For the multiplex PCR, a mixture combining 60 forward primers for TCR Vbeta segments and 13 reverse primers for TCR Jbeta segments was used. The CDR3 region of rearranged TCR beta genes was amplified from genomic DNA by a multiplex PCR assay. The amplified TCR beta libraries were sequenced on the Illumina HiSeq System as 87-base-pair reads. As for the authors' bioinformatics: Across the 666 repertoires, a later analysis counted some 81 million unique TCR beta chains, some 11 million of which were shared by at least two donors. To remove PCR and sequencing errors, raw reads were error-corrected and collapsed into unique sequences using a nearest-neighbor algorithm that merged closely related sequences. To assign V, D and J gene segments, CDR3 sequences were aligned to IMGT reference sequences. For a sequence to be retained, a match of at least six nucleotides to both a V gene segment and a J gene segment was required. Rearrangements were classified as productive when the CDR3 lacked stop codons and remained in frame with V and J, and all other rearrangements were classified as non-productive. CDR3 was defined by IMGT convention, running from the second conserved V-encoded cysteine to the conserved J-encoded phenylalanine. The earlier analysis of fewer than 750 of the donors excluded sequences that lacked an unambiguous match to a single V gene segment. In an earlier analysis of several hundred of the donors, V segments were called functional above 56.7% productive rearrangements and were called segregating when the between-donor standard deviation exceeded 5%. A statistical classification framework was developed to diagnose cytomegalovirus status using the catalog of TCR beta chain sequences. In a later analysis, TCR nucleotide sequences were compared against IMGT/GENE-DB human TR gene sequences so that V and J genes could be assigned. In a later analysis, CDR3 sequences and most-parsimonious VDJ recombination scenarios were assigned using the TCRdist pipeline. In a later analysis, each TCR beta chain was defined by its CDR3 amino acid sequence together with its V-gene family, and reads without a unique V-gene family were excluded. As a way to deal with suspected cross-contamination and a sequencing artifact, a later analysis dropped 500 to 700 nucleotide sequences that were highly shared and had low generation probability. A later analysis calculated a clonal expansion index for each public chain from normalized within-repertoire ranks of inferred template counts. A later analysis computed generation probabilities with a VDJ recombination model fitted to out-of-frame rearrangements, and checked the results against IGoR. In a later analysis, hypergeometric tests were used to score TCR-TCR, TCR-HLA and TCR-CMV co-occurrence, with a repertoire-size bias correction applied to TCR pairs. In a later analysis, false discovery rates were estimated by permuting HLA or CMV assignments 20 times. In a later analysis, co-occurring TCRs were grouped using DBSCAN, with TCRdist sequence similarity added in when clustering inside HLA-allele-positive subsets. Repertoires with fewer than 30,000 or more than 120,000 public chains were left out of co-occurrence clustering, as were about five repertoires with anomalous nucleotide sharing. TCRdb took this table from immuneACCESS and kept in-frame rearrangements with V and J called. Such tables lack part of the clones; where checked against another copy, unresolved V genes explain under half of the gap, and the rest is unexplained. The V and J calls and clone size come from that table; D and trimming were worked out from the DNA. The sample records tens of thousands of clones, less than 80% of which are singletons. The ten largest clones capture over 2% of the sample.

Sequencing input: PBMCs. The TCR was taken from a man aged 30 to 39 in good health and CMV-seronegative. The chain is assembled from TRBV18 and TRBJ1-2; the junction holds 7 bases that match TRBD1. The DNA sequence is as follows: TGTGCCAGCTCACCAAACCCGCAGGGGGTGGATGGCTACACCTTC. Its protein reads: CASSPNPQGVDGYTF.